This TCR beta chain was retrieved from a study of T cell changes during pregnancy in multiple sclerosis (dated by TCRdb to between 2017 and 2020). In terms of the full investigation: Changes in the T cell repertoire over the course of pregnancy were examined in this study in women with multiple sclerosis.

This clone was picked up one time. Its target antigen remains unknown. Per-nucleotide qualities are absent, and no much larger clonotype sits a single base away. Taken from the germline V gene, the CDR1 and CDR2 loops are SNHLY and FYNNEI. The CDR3 covers 14 residues, taking in both the cysteine and the phenylalanine. Of all the DNA, just the CDR3 is kept, 42 bases in frame from base 1. Deletion took 3 bases off V and 0 bases off J, with a span of 8 bases between the germline ends. Library preparation employed the immunoSEQ multiplex PCR assay. Sourced from immuneACCESS, this table was stored by TCRdb with only in-frame sequences that have V and J called. A share of the clones is absent; for the studies checked, an unresolved V gene accounts for under half, and the remainder has no known explanation. This sample holds 88,000 or so clones; roughly nine tenths were observed only once. About 3% of the sample is held by the ten biggest clonotypes.

The chain is assembled from TRBV2 and TRBJ1-2; the D gene lacks a confident call. The TCR comes from a female donor with multiple sclerosis, enrolled in a pregnancy study. Here the sequenced sample was peripheral blood, taken before pregnancy. The DNA sequence is as follows: TGTGCCAGCAGTGAGGGCAGTTCTAACTATGGCTACACCTTC. This is translated as CASSEGSSNYGYTF.